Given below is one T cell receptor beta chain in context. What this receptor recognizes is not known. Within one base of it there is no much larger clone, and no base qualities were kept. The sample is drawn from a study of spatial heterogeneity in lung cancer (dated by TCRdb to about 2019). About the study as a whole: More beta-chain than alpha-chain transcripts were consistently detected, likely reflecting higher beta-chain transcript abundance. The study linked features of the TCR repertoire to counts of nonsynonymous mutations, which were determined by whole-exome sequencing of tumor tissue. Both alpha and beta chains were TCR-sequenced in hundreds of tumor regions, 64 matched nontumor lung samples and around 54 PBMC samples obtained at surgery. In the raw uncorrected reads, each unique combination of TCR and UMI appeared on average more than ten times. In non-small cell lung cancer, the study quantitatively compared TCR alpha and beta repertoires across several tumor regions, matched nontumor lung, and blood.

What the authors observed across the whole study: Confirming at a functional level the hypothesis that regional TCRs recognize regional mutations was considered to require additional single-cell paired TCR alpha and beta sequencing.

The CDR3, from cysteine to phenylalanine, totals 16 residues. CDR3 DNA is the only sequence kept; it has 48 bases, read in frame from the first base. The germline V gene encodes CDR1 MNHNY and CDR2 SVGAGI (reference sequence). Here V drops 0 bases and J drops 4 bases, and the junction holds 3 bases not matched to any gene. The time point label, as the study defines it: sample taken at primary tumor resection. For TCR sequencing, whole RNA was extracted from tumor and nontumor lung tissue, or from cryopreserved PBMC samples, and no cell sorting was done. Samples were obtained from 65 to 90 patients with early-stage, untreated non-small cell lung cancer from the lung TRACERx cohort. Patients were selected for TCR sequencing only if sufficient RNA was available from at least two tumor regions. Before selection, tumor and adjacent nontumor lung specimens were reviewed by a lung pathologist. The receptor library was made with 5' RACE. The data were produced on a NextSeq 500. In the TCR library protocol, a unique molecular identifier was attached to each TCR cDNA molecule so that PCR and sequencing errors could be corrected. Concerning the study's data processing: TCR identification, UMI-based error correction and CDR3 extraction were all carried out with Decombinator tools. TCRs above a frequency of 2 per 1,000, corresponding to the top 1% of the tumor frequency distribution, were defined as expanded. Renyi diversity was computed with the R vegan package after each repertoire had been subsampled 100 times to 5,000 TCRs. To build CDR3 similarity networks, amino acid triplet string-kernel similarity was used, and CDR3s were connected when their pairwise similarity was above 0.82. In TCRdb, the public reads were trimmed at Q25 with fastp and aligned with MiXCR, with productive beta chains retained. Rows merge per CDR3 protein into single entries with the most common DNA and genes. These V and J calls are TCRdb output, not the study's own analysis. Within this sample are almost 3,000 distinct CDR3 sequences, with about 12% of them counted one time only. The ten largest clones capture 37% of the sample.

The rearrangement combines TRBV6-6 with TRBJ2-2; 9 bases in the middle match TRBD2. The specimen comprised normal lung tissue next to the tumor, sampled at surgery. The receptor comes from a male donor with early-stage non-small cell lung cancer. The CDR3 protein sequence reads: CASSYSGTSLTGELFF. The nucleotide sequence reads TGTGCCAGCAGTTACTCCGGGACTAGCCTCACCGGGGAGCTGTTTTTT.